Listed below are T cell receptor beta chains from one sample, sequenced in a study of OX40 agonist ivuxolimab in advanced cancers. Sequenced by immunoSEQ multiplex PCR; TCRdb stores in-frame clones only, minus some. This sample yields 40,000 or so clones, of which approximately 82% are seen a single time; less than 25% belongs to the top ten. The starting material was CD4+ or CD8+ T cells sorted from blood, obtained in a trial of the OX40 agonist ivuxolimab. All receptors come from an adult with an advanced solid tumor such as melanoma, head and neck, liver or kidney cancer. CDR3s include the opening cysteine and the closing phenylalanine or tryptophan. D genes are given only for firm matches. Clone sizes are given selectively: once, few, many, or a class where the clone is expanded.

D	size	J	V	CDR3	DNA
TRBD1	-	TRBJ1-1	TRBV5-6	CASSSFYRQGSFAEAFF	TGTGCCAGCAGCTCGTTTTACCGACAGGGTAGTTTTGCTGAAGCTTTCTTT
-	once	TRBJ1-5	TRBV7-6	CASSLTGPNQPQHF	TGTGCCAGCAGCCTGACAGGACCTAATCAGCCCCAGCATTTT
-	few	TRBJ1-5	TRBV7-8	CASSLEGHGLEPQHF	TGTGCCAGCAGCTTAGAAGGACACGGACTTGAGCCCCAGCATTTT
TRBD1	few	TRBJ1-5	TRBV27	CASSQGQGNQPQHF	TGTGCCAGCAGTCAGGGACAGGGCAATCAGCCCCAGCATTTT
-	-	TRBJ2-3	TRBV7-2	CASSLAGVVDTQYF	TGTGCCAGCAGCTTAGCGGGGGTGGTAGATACGCAGTATTTT
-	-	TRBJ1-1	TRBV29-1	CSAVRTEAFF	TGCAGCGCCGTACGAACTGAAGCTTTCTTT
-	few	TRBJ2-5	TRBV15	CATSRGQISADGSWETQYF	TGTGCCACCAGCAGAGGCCAGATATCTGCAGACGGTTCTTGGGAGACCCAGTACTTC
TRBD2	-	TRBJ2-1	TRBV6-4	CASSARTSGGNEQFF	TGTGCCAGCAGTGCTCGGACTAGCGGAGGCAATGAGCAGTTCTTC
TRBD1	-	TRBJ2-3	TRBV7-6	CASSLAGGADTQYF	TGTGCCAGCAGCTTAGCAGGGGGCGCAGATACGCAGTATTTT
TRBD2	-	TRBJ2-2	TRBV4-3	CASSQDRGLAALGSGELFF	TGCGCCAGCAGCCAAGATCGGGGACTAGCGGCATTGGGGTCCGGGGAGCTGTTTTTT
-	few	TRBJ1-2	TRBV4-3	CASSQGMWANYGYTF	TGCGCCAGCAGCCAGGGGATGTGGGCAAACTATGGCTACACCTTC
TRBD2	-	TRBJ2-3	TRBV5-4	CASTKGGREDPTDTQYF	TGTGCCAGCACCAAAGGGGGGCGGGAGGACCCCACAGATACGCAGTATTTT
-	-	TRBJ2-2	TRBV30	CAWTLGGNTGELFF	TGTGCCTGGACCCTGGGGGGGAACACCGGGGAGCTGTTTTTT
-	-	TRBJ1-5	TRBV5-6	CASSQFGNQPQHF	TGTGCCAGCAGCCAGTTTGGCAATCAGCCCCAGCATTTT
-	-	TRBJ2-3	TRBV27	CASSLPLTDTQYF	TGTGCCAGCAGTTTACCGTTAACAGATACGCAGTATTTT
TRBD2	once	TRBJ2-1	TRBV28	CASSLAGGANEQFF	TGTGCCAGCAGTTTGGCCGGGGGGGCAAATGAGCAGTTCTTC
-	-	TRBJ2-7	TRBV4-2	CASSQGFYEQYF	TGTGCCAGCAGCCAAGGCTTCTACGAGCAGTACTTC
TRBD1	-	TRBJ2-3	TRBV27	CASSLGTGGVHTQYF	TGTGCCAGCAGTTTGGGAACAGGGGGCGTACATACGCAGTATTTT
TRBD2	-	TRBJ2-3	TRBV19	CASRPTSGTTDTQYF	TGTGCCAGTAGGCCGACTAGCGGGACCACAGATACGCAGTATTTT
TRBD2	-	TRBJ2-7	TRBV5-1	CASSSLLAGYEQYF	TGCGCCAGCAGCTCCCTACTAGCGGGCTACGAGCAGTACTTC
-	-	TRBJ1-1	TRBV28	CASSLNGGPRAFF	TGTGCCAGCAGCCTAAACGGGGGTCCCAGAGCTTTCTTT
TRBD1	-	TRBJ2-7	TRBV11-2	CASSLDGDRTYEQYF	TGTGCCAGCAGCTTAGATGGGGACAGGACCTACGAGCAGTACTTC
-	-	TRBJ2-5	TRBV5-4	CASSPKAWGAQETQYF	TGTGCCAGCAGCCCGAAAGCGTGGGGGGCACAAGAGACCCAGTACTTC
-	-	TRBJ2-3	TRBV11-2	CASRITDTQYF	TGTGCCAGCCGGATCACAGATACGCAGTATTTT
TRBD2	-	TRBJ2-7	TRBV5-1	CASSLSGGLWEQYF	TGCGCCAGCAGCTTGTCCGGGGGGTTGTGGGAGCAGTACTTC
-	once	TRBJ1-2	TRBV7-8	CASSLGNGYGGYTF	TGTGCCAGCAGCTTAGGGAACGGTTACGGGGGCTACACCTTC
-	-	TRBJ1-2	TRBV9	CASSVNTGLYGYTF	TGTGCCAGCAGCGTTAATACAGGCCTATATGGCTACACCTTC
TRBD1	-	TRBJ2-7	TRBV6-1	CASSGANRGSYEQYF	TGTGCCAGCAGTGGCGCCAACAGGGGTTCCTACGAGCAGTACTTC
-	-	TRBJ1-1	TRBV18	CASSIARDTEAFF	TGTGCCAGCTCAATAGCCCGGGACACTGAAGCTTTCTTT
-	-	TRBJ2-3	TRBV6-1	CASSEDGRAADTQYF	TGTGCCAGCAGTGAAGACGGGAGAGCCGCAGATACGCAGTATTTT
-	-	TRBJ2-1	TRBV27	CASSGSDEQFF	TGTGCCAGCAGTGGGAGTGATGAGCAGTTCTTC